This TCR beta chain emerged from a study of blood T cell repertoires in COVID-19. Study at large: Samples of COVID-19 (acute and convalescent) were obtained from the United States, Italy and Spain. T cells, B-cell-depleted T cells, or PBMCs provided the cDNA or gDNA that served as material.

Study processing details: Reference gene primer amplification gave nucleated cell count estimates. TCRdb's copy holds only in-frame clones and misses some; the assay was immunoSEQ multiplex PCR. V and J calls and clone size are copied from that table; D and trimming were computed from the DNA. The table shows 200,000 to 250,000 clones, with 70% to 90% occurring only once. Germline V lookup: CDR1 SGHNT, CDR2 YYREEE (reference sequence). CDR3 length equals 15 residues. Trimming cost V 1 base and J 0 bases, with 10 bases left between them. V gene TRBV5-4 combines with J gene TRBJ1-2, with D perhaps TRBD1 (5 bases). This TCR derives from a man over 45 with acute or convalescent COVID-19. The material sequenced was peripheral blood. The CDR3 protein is CASSLFGGANYGYTF. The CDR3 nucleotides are TGTGCCAGCAGCTTGTTTGGAGGGGCTAACTATGGCTACACCTTC.